This is a list of T cell receptor beta chains from one sample in a study of blood T cell repertoires in COVID-19. The data were produced by immunoSEQ multiplex PCR, yet TCRdb's version contains in-frame clones alone and is incomplete. The data hold 150,000 to 180,000 clones, with about 85% observed a single time. Sequencing used peripheral blood. The receptors were gathered from a man between 60 and 70 years old with COVID-19, enrolled during active disease. CDR3s include the opening cysteine and the closing phenylalanine or tryptophan. A D gene is named only where the DNA matches it firmly. Clone sizes are given selectively: once, few, many, or a class where the clone is expanded.

clone size	V gene	J gene	D gene	CDR3 length	CDR3 protein	CDR3 DNA
-	TRBV6-2/TRBV6-3	TRBJ1-5	-	13	CASSYGSNQPQHF	TGTGCCAGCAGTTACGGCAGCAATCAGCCCCAGCATTTT
-	TRBV7-9	TRBJ1-1	-	12	CASSFARVEAFF	TGTGCCAGCAGTTTCGCCCGGGTTGAAGCTTTCTTT
few	TRBV5-4	TRBJ2-2	TRBD2	15	CASSSSGANTGELFF	TGTGCCAGCAGCTCTAGCGGGGCGAACACCGGGGAGCTGTTTTTT
-	TRBV7-8	TRBJ1-2	-	13	CASSLERQPGYTF	TGTGCCAGCAGCTTAGAGCGACAGCCTGGCTACACCTTC
-	TRBV28	TRBJ1-3	-	15	CASSLWIPQGNTIYF	TGTGCCAGCAGTTTATGGATCCCCCAGGGAAACACCATATATTTT
-	TRBV14	TRBJ2-7	-	16	CASSQESAGFGNEQYF	TGTGCCAGCAGCCAAGAATCGGCGGGGTTCGGAAACGAGCAGTACTTC
-	TRBV7-9	TRBJ2-2	TRBD1	16	CASSSPGTGSHGELFF	TGTGCCAGCAGCTCCCCCGGGACAGGGTCGCACGGGGAGCTGTTTTTT
-	TRBV27	TRBJ1-3	TRBD1	14	CASSLGQGGNTIYF	TGTGCCAGCAGCCTCGGACAGGGAGGAAACACCATATATTTT
-	TRBV9	TRBJ2-3	-	14	CASARTPGWDTQYF	TGTGCCAGTGCCCGGACTCCCGGCTGGGATACGCAGTATTTT
once	TRBV9	TRBJ1-1	TRBD1	16	CASSAGQGALGTEAFF	TGTGCCAGCAGCGCGGGACAGGGGGCGCTTGGCACTGAAGCTTTCTTT
-	TRBV27	TRBJ1-1	TRBD1	12	CASRTGSTEAFF	TGTGCCAGCAGGACAGGGTCCACTGAAGCTTTCTTT
-	TRBV11-2	TRBJ1-1	-	12	CASSDREYNAFF	TGTGCCAGCAGCGACCGGGAATACAATGCTTTCTTT
-	TRBV4-1	TRBJ2-5	TRBD2	13	CASSRGGVETQYF	TGCGCCAGCAGCCGGGGGGGAGTAGAGACCCAGTACTTC
-	TRBV9	TRBJ1-5	-	14	CASSVVPGEQPQHF	TGTGCCAGCAGCGTAGTTCCGGGGGAGCAGCCCCAGCATTTT
-	TRBV5-1	TRBJ1-1	-	15	CASSLSSLTGAEAFF	TGCGCCAGCAGCTTGAGTAGCCTCACCGGGGCTGAAGCTTTCTTT
-	TRBV6-6	TRBJ1-2	TRBD1	16	CASKTGTATTNYGYTF	TGTGCCAGCAAAACCGGGACAGCTACTACTAACTATGGCTACACCTTC